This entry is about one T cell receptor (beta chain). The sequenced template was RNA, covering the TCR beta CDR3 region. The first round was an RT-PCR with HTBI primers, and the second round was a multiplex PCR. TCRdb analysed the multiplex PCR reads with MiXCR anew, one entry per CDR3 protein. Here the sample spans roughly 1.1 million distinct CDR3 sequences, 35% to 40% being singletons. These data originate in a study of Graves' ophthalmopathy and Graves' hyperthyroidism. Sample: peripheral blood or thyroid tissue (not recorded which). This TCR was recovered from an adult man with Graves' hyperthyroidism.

CDR3 nucleotides: TGTGCCAGCAGTTTAGGAATTGGACGGTCCAATCAGCCCCAGCATTTT. This sequence encodes CASSLGIGRSNQPQHF. The chain is built from TRBV12-3 or TRBV12-4 and TRBJ1-5; D is ambiguous. V shed 1 base and J shed 3 bases, with 13 bases lying between them. CDR3 length: 16 residues.